This passage covers 5 T cell receptor beta chains from one sample sequenced in a study of T cells expressing NK-cell markers. Using the 5' RACE reads, TCRdb records one entry per CDR3 protein without DNA. The listing contains 200,000 to 300,000 distinct CDR3 sequences. Sequences were obtained from blood T cells: a sorted CD56 or NKG2C T cell subset, CD4+ or CD8+ T cells, or bulk PBMC T cells (not recorded which). These receptor sequences come from a young man in good health.

This rearrangement joins TRBV20-1 to TRBJ2-5; TCRdb's assignment of TRBD1 cannot be checked, as there is no DNA. Germline lookup yields CDR1 DFQATT and CDR2 SNEGSKA (reference sequence). The CDR3 runs to 15 residues. Here the CDR3 reads CSARPGTEPPETQYF.

V gene TRBV12-3 or TRBV12-4 combines with J gene TRBJ1-1; TCRdb indicates TRBD1, and absent DNA this call remains unverified. The CDR3 loop spans 15 amino acids. The CDR3 spells CARDTGRHMNTEAFF.

The chain is built from TRBV29-1 and TRBJ2-2; checking the TCRdb D call of TRBD1 is not possible without DNA. CDR1 SQVTM and CDR2 ANQGSEA come from the germline V gene. The CDR3 covers 14 residues. CDR3 residues: CSVYDRWDTGELFF.

The chain carries TRBV11-2 and TRBJ2-7; TCRdb proposes TRBD2, but this gene call is untestable without DNA. The CDR3 runs 15 residues. CDR1 is SGHAT and CDR2 is FQNNGV in the germline V gene. The chain's CDR3 is CASSNIGTSEYEQYF.

The chain combines TRBV5-8 with TRBJ2-7; there is no DNA to check the TCRdb D call of TRBD2. The V gene's germline CDR1 is SGHTS and CDR2 YDEGEE. The CDR3 length is 15 residues. The CDR3 reads CASSLSAGTTYEQYF.